Each of the 2 T cell receptor beta chains below was sequenced from the same sample in a study of T cells in localized non-small cell lung cancer. Only in-frame clones appear in the TCRdb table, and some are missing; sequencing was by immunoSEQ multiplex PCR. The sample carries tens of thousands of clones, about 87% recorded once. The specimen was peripheral blood, collected before any cancer treatment. The receptors were sampled from a man aged 40 to 70 with stage I squamous cell lung carcinoma.

The chain links TRBV7-2 to TRBJ1-2, with a possible D match to TRBD1 (6 bases). The V gene lost 5 bases and the J gene lost 10 bases, with 20 bases spanning the gap. Germline V gives CDR1 SGHTA, CDR2 FQGNSA. This CDR3 spans 14 amino acids. CDR3 nucleotides: TGTGCCAGCAGCCGCGGGTGGGGGGACATGTCCTACACCTTC. Translating it yields CASSRGWGDMSYTF.

This chain joins TRBV28 and TRBJ1-5; a weak D match, TRBD1 (5 bases). The V end was cut by 5 bases, the J end by 3 bases, with 14 bases between. Germline V CDR1 and CDR2: MDHEN, SYDVKM. The CDR3 spans 15 residues. The CDR3: CASSTPGQFNQPQHF. DNA of the CDR3: TGTGCCAGCAGTACCCCAGGACAATTCAATCAGCCCCAGCATTTT.